This TCR beta chain came from a study of control samples from healthy donors and cancer patients. Germline V gene data show CDR1 as LGHDT and CDR2 as YNNKEL (reference sequence). The CDR3 extends over 12 amino acids. Trimming pared 2 bases from V and 7 bases from J, leaving 8 bases between. TCRdb keeps only in-frame clones here, not all; method: immunoSEQ multiplex PCR. This table has around 110,000 clones, over 75% appearing once. Sequenced: PBMCs. This chain connects TRBV3-1 (or the pseudogene TRBV3-2) to TRBJ1-1; D unresolved. This receptor was identified in a woman aged 45 to 65 with colorectal cancer. CDR3 nucleotide sequence: TGTGCCAGCAGCCAAACTCAAGTTGAAGCTTTCTTT. It is translated as CASSQTQVEAFF.